The entry that follows covers one TCR beta chain sequence. Germline V gives CDR1 ENHRY, CDR2 SYGVKD. J was trimmed by 4 bases and V by 7 bases; bases with no gene match: 7. There are 14 residues in the CDR3. The sample comes from a study of blood T cell repertoires in COVID-19. The wider study: Researchers got acute and convalescent COVID-19 samples from the United States, Italy and Spain.

Authors' analysis steps: Reference gene primers were amplified, and this amplification served to estimate nucleated cell counts. Method: immunoSEQ multiplex PCR; TCRdb's copy keeps in-frame clones and lacks some. From that table come the V and J calls and clone size; the DNA was used to work out D and trimming. The sample lists around 470,000 clones; roughly nine tenths were seen once. Those enrolled in Seattle joined during active infection and were followed longitudinally afterward. This chain links TRBV10-3 with TRBJ2-1, with TRBD2 matching over 7 bases. The clonotype originates from a man aged 18 to 30 with COVID-19, enrolled during active disease. Sequences were obtained from peripheral blood. Here the CDR3 reads CAIMRLAEYNEQFF. CDR3 nucleotides: TGTGCCATCATGAGGCTAGCGGAATACAATGAGCAGTTCTTC.